A single sample is the source of the 5 T cell receptor beta chains below, sequenced in a study of T cells in Graves' hyperthyroidism and ophthalmopathy. Authors of the study amplified TCR beta CDR3 regions from RNA transcripts. The HTBI primer set drove a first-round RT-PCR of the TCR CDR3. Each CDR3 protein is one row after TCRdb ran MiXCR on the multiplex PCR reads. The table lists about 290,000 distinct CDR3 sequences, about 14% of them singletons. The sequenced sample consisted of blood. These receptors were taken from a woman in her 30s with Graves' hyperthyroidism that later progressed to Graves' ophthalmopathy.

This clonotype was seen many times. The CDR3 coding sequence is TGTGCCAGCAGCCAAGATCTTAGGTGGGGGAGTAACGAAGCTTTCTTT. Amino acids: CASSQDLRWGSNEAFF. This rearrangement joins TRBV14 to TRBJ1-1; D is possibly TRBD1 (5 bases). V dropped 0 bases and J dropped 8 bases, with 19 bases sitting between them. Germline CDR1 SGHDN, CDR2 FVKESK. This CDR3 is 16 amino acids long.

There are many counts of this clonotype. The chain couples TRBV6-5 to TRBJ1-2; D call uncertain. Germline CDR1 MNHEY, CDR2 SVGAGI. Trimming took off 2 bases at V and 0 bases at J, with 16 bases between the two ends. The CDR3 is 17 amino acids. The CDR3 DNA follows: TGTGCCAGCAGTTACCTTCGGCCTGCCATAGCTAACTATGGCTACACCTTC. This sequence encodes CASSYLRPAIANYGYTF.

In this sample, this clonotype turned up many times. This chain connects TRBV2 to TRBJ2-3; D uncertain. Trimming pared 5 bases from V and 4 bases from J, leaving 7 bases between. In germline, CDR1 is SNHLY, CDR2 FYNNEI. The CDR3 has 12 residues. CDR3 DNA: TGTGCCAGCAGTCCATACTCAGATACGCAGTATTTT. Translation gives CASSPYSDTQYF. The full variable domain, its missing parts supplied by reference TRBV2 and TRBJ2-3, is EPEVTQTPSHQVTQMGQEVILRCVPISNHLYFYWYRQILGQKVEFLVSFYNNEISEKSEIFDDQFSVERPDGSNFTLKIRSTKLEDSAMYFCASSPYSDTQYFGPGTRLTVL.

This chain joins TRBV29-1 and TRBJ1-1; a possible D gene is TRBD1 (6 bases). The CDR3 runs 12 residues. Trimming stripped 4 bases from V and 2 bases from J, with 8 bases between. Looked up from germline, CDR1 is SQVTM and CDR2 is ANQGSEA. In DNA form, the CDR3 reads TGCAGCGTTGGGGGGGCCAACACTGAAGCTTTCTTT. Translated, it gives CSVGGANTEAFF.

This clonotype was observed at least ten times. The chain combines TRBV19 with TRBJ2-1, with TRBD1 matching over 7 bases. Germline CDR1 and CDR2: LNHDA and SQIVND (reference sequence). The CDR3 is 15 amino acids. Trimming removed 1 base from V and 8 bases from J; junction bases left unmatched: 8. Here the CDR3 DNA reads TGTGCCAGTAGTATAGGAGGGACAGCTGGTTATGAGCAGTTCTTC. It specifies CASSIGGTAGYEQFF.